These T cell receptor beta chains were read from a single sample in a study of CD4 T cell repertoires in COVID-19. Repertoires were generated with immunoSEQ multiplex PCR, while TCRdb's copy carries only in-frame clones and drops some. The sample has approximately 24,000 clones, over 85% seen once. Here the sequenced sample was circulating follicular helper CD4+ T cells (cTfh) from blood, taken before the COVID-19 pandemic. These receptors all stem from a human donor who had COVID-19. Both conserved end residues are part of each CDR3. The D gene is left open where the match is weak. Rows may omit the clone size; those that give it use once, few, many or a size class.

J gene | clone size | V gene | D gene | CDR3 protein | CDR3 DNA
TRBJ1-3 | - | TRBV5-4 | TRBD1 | CASSSAPGGLGNTIYF | TGTGCCAGCAGCTCCGCGCCAGGGGGCCTAGGAAACACCATATATTTT
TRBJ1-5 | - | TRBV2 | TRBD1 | CASSEGTGQAQPQHF | TGTGCCAGCAGTGAAGGGACAGGGCAAGCTCAGCCCCAGCATTTT
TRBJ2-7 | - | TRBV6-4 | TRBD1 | CASSDEARDSSYEQYF | TGTGCCAGCAGTGACGAAGCACGGGACAGCTCCTACGAGCAGTACTTC
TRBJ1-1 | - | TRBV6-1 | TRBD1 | CASSRQGTSLEAFF | TGTGCCAGCAGTAGACAGGGGACTTCCCTTGAAGCTTTCTTT
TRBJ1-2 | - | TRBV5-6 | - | CASSLEDRSPNYGYTF | TGTGCCAGCAGCTTGGAGGACAGATCACCTAACTATGGCTACACCTTC
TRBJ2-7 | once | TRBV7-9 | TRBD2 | CASSSNSGGAYQQYF | TGTGCCAGCAGCTCTAACAGCGGGGGGGCTTATCAGCAGTACTTC
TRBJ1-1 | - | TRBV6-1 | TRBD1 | CASSEGTARTMNTEAFF | TGTGCCAGCAGTGAGGGGACAGCGAGAACCATGAACACTGAAGCTTTCTTT
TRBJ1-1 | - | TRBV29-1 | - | CSVFSFTRGRGGNTEAFF | TGCAGCGTTTTTAGTTTTACTCGGGGGCGCGGGGGGAACACTGAAGCTTTCTTT
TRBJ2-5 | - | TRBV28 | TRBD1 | CASSPNSGGQGETQYF | TGTGCCAGCAGTCCAAACTCAGGGGGTCAAGGGGAGACCCAGTACTTC
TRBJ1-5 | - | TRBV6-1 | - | CASSEQGSNQPQHF | TGTGCCAGCAGTGAGCAGGGATCCAATCAGCCCCAGCATTTT
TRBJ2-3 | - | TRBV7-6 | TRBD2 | CASSLSGSPSTDTQYF | TGTGCCAGCAGCCTAAGCGGGAGCCCGAGCACAGATACGCAGTATTTT
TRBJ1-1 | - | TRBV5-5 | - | CASSSTGNTEAFF | TGTGCCAGCAGCTCTACAGGGAACACTGAAGCTTTCTTT
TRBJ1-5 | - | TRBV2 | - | CASSVGGADNSNQPQHF | TGTGCCAGCAGTGTTGGGGGGGCTGATAATAGCAATCAGCCCCAGCATTTT
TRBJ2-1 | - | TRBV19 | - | CASSSFGNEQFF | TGTGCCAGTAGTAGCTTCGGCAATGAGCAGTTCTTC
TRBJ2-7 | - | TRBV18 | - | CASSPMAHEQYF | TGTGCCAGCTCACCAATGGCCCACGAGCAGTACTTC
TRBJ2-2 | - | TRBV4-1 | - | CASSQTPLQDTGELFF | TGCGCCAGCAGCCAAACGCCATTGCAGGACACCGGGGAGCTGTTTTTT
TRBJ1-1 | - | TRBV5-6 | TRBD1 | CASSSPTGGFTEAFF | TGTGCCAGCAGCTCCCCGACAGGGGGATTCACTGAAGCTTTCTTT
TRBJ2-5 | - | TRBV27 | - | CASSWQGGETQYF | TGTGCCAGCAGTTGGCAGGGGGGAGAGACCCAGTACTTC
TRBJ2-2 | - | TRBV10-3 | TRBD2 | CAIRKSGGDTGELFF | TGTGCCATCAGGAAAAGCGGGGGGGACACCGGGGAGCTGTTTTTT
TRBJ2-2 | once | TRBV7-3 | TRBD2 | CASSRGSGGNTGELFF | TGTGCCAGCAGCCGTGGAAGCGGGGGGAACACCGGGGAGCTGTTTTTT
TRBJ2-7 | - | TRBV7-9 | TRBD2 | CAGRLANSYEQYF | TGTGCCGGTAGACTAGCGAACTCCTACGAGCAGTACTTC
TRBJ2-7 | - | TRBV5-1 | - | CASSLAPGSGATDEQYF | TGCGCCAGCAGCTTGGCACCCGGGAGCGGTGCTACCGACGAGCAGTACTTC
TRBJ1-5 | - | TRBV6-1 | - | CASSIQGGGQPQHF | TGTGCCAGCAGCATCCAGGGAGGGGGTCAGCCCCAGCATTTT
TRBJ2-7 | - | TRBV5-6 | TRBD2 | CASSWGLAGGPYEQYF | TGTGCCAGCAGCTGGGGGCTAGCGGGGGGCCCCTACGAGCAGTACTTC